The 23 T cell receptor beta chains below all came from one sample that was sequenced in a study of cytomegalovirus exposure and HLA in healthy donors. TCRdb's copy holds only in-frame clones and misses some; the assay was immunoSEQ multiplex PCR. The sample contains 150,000 to 200,000 clones, 89% of which appear only once. The sample comprised PBMCs. The receptors originated from a woman between 18 and 30 years old in good health and CMV-seropositive.

J is TRBJ2-7 and V is TRBV11-1; unclear D gene. The CDR3 totals 15 residues. Germline V gene lookup returns CDR1 SGHAT and CDR2 FQDESV (reference sequence). V was shortened by 1 base and J by 2 bases, with 12 bases between the two germline ends. Here the CDR3 reads CASSLVRGRTYEQYF. DNA of the CDR3: TGTGCCAGCAGCTTAGTACGTGGCAGAACCTACGAGCAGTACTTC.

This clone has just one count. V usage is TRBV2 and J usage is TRBJ2-1; 12 bases match TRBD2. V trimming: 5 bases; J trimming: 9 bases; junction bases outside the gene matches: 5. The CDR3 is made up of 14 amino acids. Germline-derived CDR1 and CDR2 are SNHLY and FYNNEI. The DNA for the CDR3 is TGTGCCAGCAGTCTAGCGGGAGGGCCGGGTGAGCAGTTCTTC. It yields the protein CASSLAGGPGEQFF.

The rearrangement joins TRBV5-1 to TRBJ2-7, with D maybe TRBD2 (5 bases). Germline V gene lookup returns CDR1 SGHRS and CDR2 YFSETQ. This CDR3 comprises 15 residues. Trimming took 0 bases from V and 3 from J, leaving 13 bases between them. CDR3 bases: TGCGCCAGCAGCTTGGTCGGTAACGGGGTCTACGAGCAGTACTTC. The encoded protein is CASSLVGNGVYEQYF.

The gene calls are TRBV30 and TRBJ2-5, with TRBD1 matching 8 bases. V lost 5 bases, J lost 3 bases, and 8 bases stayed unmatched. There are 14 residues in the CDR3. Germline V gene lookup returns CDR1 GTSNPN and CDR2 SVGIG (reference sequence). In nucleotides, the CDR3 is TGTGCCTGGGTTCAGGGGGCGCTAGAAGAGACCCAGTACTTC. This translates into CAWVQGALEETQYF.

The V gene is TRBV11-2, the J gene TRBJ2-5; D is uncertain. The CDR3 spans 15 residues. Germline CDR1 and CDR2: SGHAT and FQNNGV. V was clipped by 4 bases and J by 7 bases, with 19 bases between them. Here the CDR3 DNA reads TGTGCCAGCAGCTCAGGTTCTGTGGGCATTGGGACCCAGTACTTC. It specifies CASSSGSVGIGTQYF.

V is TRBV6-1 and J is TRBJ1-4; TRBD1 matches 11 bases. Per the germline V gene, CDR1 is MNHNS and CDR2 is SASEGT. V shed 3 bases and J 7 bases; nucleotides not matched to a gene: 1. The CDR3 extends over 14 amino acids. The CDR3 coding sequence is TGTGCCAGCAGTGAGGGACAGGGGGGTGAAAAACTGTTTTTT. This codes for CASSEGQGGEKLFF.

The chain recombines TRBV19 with TRBJ2-7, with a weak D call TRBD1 (6 bases). Germline V CDR1 and CDR2: LNHDA, SQIVND (reference sequence). This CDR3 region has 12 residues. CDR3 region: CDSRDNSYEQYF. For the CDR3, the DNA is TGTGACAGCCGGGACAACTCCTACGAGCAGTACTTC.

This sequence joins TRBV28 and TRBJ2-1, with 8 bases lining up with TRBD2. Germline V CDR1 and CDR2: MDHEN, SYDVKM. J lost 4 bases, V lost 2 bases, and 1 base had no gene match. The CDR3 totals 14 residues. CDR3 DNA sequence: TGTGCCAGCAGTTTACGCGGGAGGTACAATGAGCAGTTCTTC. The encoded protein is CASSLRGRYNEQFF.

CDR3 coding DNA: TGTGCCAGCAGATCGCCCCTCAGGGATAACTACGAGCAGTACTTC. Protein: CASRSPLRDNYEQYF. V is TRBV28 and J is TRBJ2-7; D perhaps matches TRBD1 (5 bases). This CDR3 contains 15 residues. Germline CDR1 MDHEN, CDR2 SYDVKM. Between the trimmed V and J ends, which lost 6 bases and 3 bases, there was a span of 18 bases.

This clone was picked up a small number of times. The CDR3 DNA follows: TGTGCCAGTAGTATTGTGGGGACAAGGATCTCTGAAGCTTTCTTT. As protein: CASSIVGTRISEAFF. The chain uses TRBV19 and TRBJ1-1, with D possibly matching TRBD1 (6 bases). V lost 3 bases, J lost 6 bases, and 17 bases lay in between. The CDR3 covers 15 residues. Per germline, CDR1 LNHDA and CDR2 SQIVND (reference sequence).

This clone was seen a handful of times. V usage is TRBV10-1 and J usage is TRBJ1-5; D gene ambiguous. V dropped 3 bases and J dropped 4 bases, with 7 bases sitting between them. Germline loops: CDR1 WNHNN, CDR2 SYGVQD (reference sequence). The CDR3 totals 13 residues. CDR3 bases: TGCGCCAGCAGTGATAATTTGAATCAGCCCCAGCATTTT. This translates into CASSDNLNQPQHF.

V is TRBV5-5 and J is TRBJ1-1; 10 bases agree with TRBD1. Germline lookup yields CDR1 SGHKS and CDR2 YYEKEE (reference sequence). The CDR3 loop spans 13 amino acids. V was clipped by 4 bases and J by 8 bases; unmatched bases: 5. The CDR3 sequence is CASSLLTGGEAFF. The CDR3 DNA reads as TGTGCCAGCAGCCTCTTGACAGGGGGCGAAGCTTTCTTT.

The chain combines TRBV7-3 with TRBJ1-1, with TRBD1 matching 9 bases. The germline CDR1 and CDR2 sequences are SGHTA and FQGTGA. With 6 bases clipped from V and 5 bases from J, the junction kept 1 base outside the gene matches. The CDR3 is 12 amino acids. The CDR3 DNA follows: TGTGCCAGCAGGGGACAGGGAACTGAAGCTTTCTTT. This codes for CASRGQGTEAFF.

The sample holds many counts of this clone. V is TRBV28 and J is TRBJ2-5; the match to TRBD1 covers 8 bases. Germline CDR1 and CDR2: MDHEN and SYDVKM. With V trimmed by 10 bases and J by 5 bases, 12 bases remained unmatched. CDR3 length: 14 amino acids. The CDR3 DNA sequence: TGTGCCATCCACGAAACAGGGGGTAGGGAGACCCAGTACTTC. Amino acids: CAIHETGGRETQYF.

The chain employs TRBV6-1 and TRBJ2-2; tentatively, D is TRBD2 (5 bases). This CDR3 has 14 amino acids. V dropped 7 bases and J dropped 0 bases, with 9 bases sitting between them. CDR1 MNHNS and CDR2 SASEGT come from the germline V gene. CDR3 loop: CASKGGPNTGELFF. Written as DNA, the CDR3 is TGTGCCAGCAAAGGCGGGCCGAACACCGGGGAGCTGTTTTTT.

The chain is built from TRBV5-1 and TRBJ1-4, with D hard to call. V was trimmed by 4 bases and J by 3 bases, leaving 7 bases between them. The CDR3 is made up of 13 amino acids. CDR1 is SGHRS, CDR2 YFSETQ, per germline. CDR3 nucleotide sequence: TGCGCCAGCAGCGGTGGAGCTAATGAAAAACTGTTTTTT. As protein: CASSGGANEKLFF. Combining the CDR3 with reference TRBV5-1 and TRBJ1-4 gives the whole variable domain KAGVTQTPRYLIKTRGQQVTLSCSPISGHRSVSWYQQTPGQGLQFLFEYFSETQRNKGNFPGRFSGRQFSNSRSEMNVSTLELGDSALYLCASSGGANEKLFFGSGTQLSVL.

The chain links TRBV7-9 to TRBJ2-1, with D possibly TRBD2 on 6 matching bases. Per the germline V gene, CDR1 is SEHNR and CDR2 is FQNEAQ (reference sequence). This CDR3 region has 13 residues. Trimming removed 0 bases at V and 15 bases at J, with 15 bases between. CDR3 in DNA: TGTGCCAGCAGCTTAGCGAGCGGGTTTCTTCCGTTCTTC. This sequence encodes CASSLASGFLPFF.

The chain is built from TRBV6-5 and TRBJ2-7, with 8 bases lining up with TRBD1. Germline V CDR1 and CDR2: MNHEY, SVGAGI. V gave up 4 bases and J gave up 2 bases; unmatched junction bases: 7. This CDR3 comprises 15 residues. CDR3 nucleotides: TGTGCCAGCAGTTTGACAGGGGTGACGCCCTACGAGCAGTACTTC. It translates to CASSLTGVTPYEQYF.

The rearrangement links TRBV10-2 to TRBJ1-4; D call uncertain. The germline V gene has CDR1 WSHSY and CDR2 SAAADI. Trimming took 6 bases from V and 0 from J, leaving 11 bases between them. The CDR3 consists of 15 residues. The CDR3: CASRDGGSTNEKLFF. The CDR3 DNA follows: TGCGCCAGCAGAGATGGAGGATCAACTAATGAAAAACTGTTTTTT.

CDR3 residues: CASSLGWTPTGNTIYF. The CDR3 DNA reads TGTGCCAGCAGCTTAGGTTGGACACCGACTGGAAACACCATATATTTT. This chain joins TRBV7-9 and TRBJ1-3; TRBD1 might be the D (5 bases). Trimming took 1 base from V and 2 from J, leaving 12 bases between them. The germline V gene encodes CDR1 SEHNR and CDR2 FQNEAQ (reference sequence). This CDR3 contains 16 residues.

This chain connects TRBV2 to TRBJ2-7, with 14 bases identical to TRBD2. V dropped 8 bases and J dropped 4; count of bases not matched to a gene: 7. This CDR3 is 15 amino acids long. Germline CDR1 reads SNHLY; CDR2 reads FYNNEI. Here the CDR3 reads CASLAGTSGSYEQYF. The CDR3 DNA sequence: TGTGCCAGCCTTGCCGGGACTAGCGGGAGTTACGAGCAGTACTTC. The entire variable domain, with the rest obtained from reference TRBV2 and TRBJ2-7, is as follows: EPEVTQTPSHQVTQMGQEVILRCVPISNHLYFYWYRQILGQKVEFLVSFYNNEISEKSEIFDDQFSVERPDGSNFTLKIRSTKLEDSAMYFCASLAGTSGSYEQYFGPGTRLTVT.

Comments on this clone: The junction and the germline gene differ at one end; a read error may be behind it. This chain uses TRBV7-7 with TRBJ2-1; 11 bases map to TRBD2. This CDR3 contains 14 residues. Germline-derived CDR1 and CDR2 are SSHAT and FNYEAQ (reference sequence). The CDR3 reads CASSLAGGSNEQFF. The CDR3 nucleotides are TGTGCTAGCAGCTTAGCGGGAGGGTCCAATGAGCAGTTCTTC. The whole variable domain, remainder taken from reference TRBV7-7 and TRBJ2-1, is GAGVSQSPRYKVTKRGQDVTLRCDPISSHATLYWYQQALGQGPEFLTYFNYEAQPDKSGLPSDRFSAERPEGSISTLTIQRTEQRDSAMYRCASSLAGGSNEQFFGPGTRLTVL.

The J gene is TRBJ2-7, the V gene TRBV12-2; TRBD2, the table's D call, was not compared with the DNA. TRBV12-2 is an annotated pseudogene. The CDR3 sequence is 14 residues long. CDR3 sequence reads: CASRLRQDFYEQYF. For the CDR3, the DNA is TGTGCAAGTCGCTTAAGGCAAGACTTCTACGAGCAGTACTTC.